This T cell receptor beta chain stems from a study of cytomegalovirus exposure and HLA in healthy donors. A roughly 120-subject validation cohort, separate from the approximately 700-subject first cohort, supplied the donors. Whole-study results and caveats: In vitro testing confirmed a few CMV-associated chains as specific for CMV antigens. The study put 150 or so TCR beta chains on its list as cytomegalovirus-associated. A subsequent analysis found that TCR clusters from the first cohort also tended to co-occur in the 120 or so validation repertoires, with 90% to 95% of cluster scores above 0.

Details on this clone: Its antigen is as yet unknown.

The CDR3 runs 14 residues. V gave up 4 bases and J gave up 7 bases, with 17 bases separating them. Germline V CDR1 and CDR2: LNHNV, YYDKDF (reference sequence). Using immunoSEQ multiplex PCR, the repertoire was profiled, and TCRdb retains in-frame clones only, with some absent. The sample lists 97,000 or so clones; around 90% were seen once. This TCR was recovered from a woman in her 30s in good health and CMV-seronegative. What was sequenced was PBMCs. The chain uses TRBV15 and TRBJ2-7; TRBD2 is a possible D gene (6 bases). CDR3 sequence reads: CATSKGRGLREQYF. CDR3 DNA: TGTGCCACCAGCAAGGGACGGGGGTTGAGGGAGCAGTACTTC.